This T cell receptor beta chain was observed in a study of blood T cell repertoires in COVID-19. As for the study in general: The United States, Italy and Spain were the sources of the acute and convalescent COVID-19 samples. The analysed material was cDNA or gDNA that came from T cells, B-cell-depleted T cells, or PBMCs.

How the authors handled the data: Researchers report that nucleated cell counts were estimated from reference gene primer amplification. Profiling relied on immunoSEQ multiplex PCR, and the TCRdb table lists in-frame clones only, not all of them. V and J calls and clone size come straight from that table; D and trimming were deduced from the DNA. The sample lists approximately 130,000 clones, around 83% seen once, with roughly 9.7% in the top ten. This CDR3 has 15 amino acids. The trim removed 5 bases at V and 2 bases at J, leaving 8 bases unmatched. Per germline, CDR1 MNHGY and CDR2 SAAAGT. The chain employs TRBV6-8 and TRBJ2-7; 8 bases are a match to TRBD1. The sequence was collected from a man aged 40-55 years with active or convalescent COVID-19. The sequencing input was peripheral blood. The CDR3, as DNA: TGTGCCAGCAGTCTCGCGGACAGGGAGACCTACGAGCAGTACTTC. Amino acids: CASSLADRETYEQYF.